This TCR beta chain was sequenced during a study of shared clonotypes between healthy human individuals (TCRdb year 2020). Concerning the study at large: Three men and a couple of women, aged 18 to 49 years, made up the cohort. Per donor, three plates each were used for CD4 naive and CD4 memory, two for CD8 naive, and one for CD8 memory. To estimate repertoire size and how much clonotypes are shared between individuals, the study performed deep sequencing of blood TCR repertoires from roughly five healthy adults. To increase sequencing depth and limit assay-specific biases, TCR repertoire library preparation and sequencing were carried out by different laboratories using diverse techniques. Per donor, leukapheresis produced somewhere between about 0.8 and 9 billion PBMCs.

The germline V gene yields ENHRY for CDR1 and SYGVKD for CDR2. The CDR3 goes from the cysteine to the phenylalanine over 14 residues. The entry retains the CDR3 DNA only, 42 bases that are in frame from base 1. V is pared back by 8 bases and J by 1 base, with 15 bases lying between the germline termini. About this clone itself: Its cognate antigen has yet to be identified. No much larger clonotype is one base removed from it; base qualities were not supplied.

TCR CDR3 regions were amplified from genomic DNA by multiplex PCR using the deep immunoSEQ assay. Extracted genomic DNA from each cell subset was distributed evenly across all wells of several immunoSEQ 96-well plates, and each plate was treated as a replicate. Each replicate PCR for sorted subsets received about 180 ng genomic DNA, equal to tens of thousands of T cell genomes. Purified libraries were measured with a Qubit 3.0 fluorometer, size-checked on a Bioanalyzer 2100, and measured again with the KAPA Library Quantification kit. Every immunoSEQ 96-well plate was sequenced on a dedicated single-read 150-cycle Illumina NextSeq 550 flow cell. The paper's data handling went like this. The immunoSEQ output contained only junctional sequences without quality scores, so filtering could not match that applied to full-length reads. To assign V/J genes and CDR3, sequences were annotated using PyIR, a Python wrapper for IgBLAST v1.9, with IMGT germline references. Reads were filtered out if the reads had weak V/J assignments (E-value above 1e-6), no CDR3, stop codons, out-of-frame junctions, or ambiguous translated residues. A V3J clonotype was defined by an identical inferred V gene, J gene, and CDR3 amino acid sequence. To compute the percentage overlap between repertoires, the number of shared unique clonotypes was divided by the size of the smaller repertoire. Repertoire richness was assessed with RTK rarefaction, the Chao1 estimator, and Recon v2.1 estimates of unobserved clonotypes. OLGA was used to compute generation probabilities for all TCRbeta clonotypes that the gDNA method yielded from several donors. Here the immuneACCESS table is served through TCRdb, limited to in-frame sequences with V and J called. Missing clones are a known gap in these copies; in checked studies unresolved V genes cover under half, and the rest lacks a known reason. Clone size and V and J calls were adopted from that table, with D and trimming inferred from the DNA. The sample table shows more than 1.2 million clones, and approximately 98.5% are seen once. Approximately 0.38% of the sample goes to the ten largest clones.

Study-level results and caveats: Pairwise subsampling indicated that sequencing depth was expected to affect the degree of clonotype sharing among donors. The small number of donors limited the genetic and exposure-history diversity represented. Estimated clonotype richness was generally larger for naive than for memory subsets. Across four donors, about 4.5% of naive CD4, over 3% of naive CD8, about 2.3% of memory CD4, and about 0.4% of memory CD8 clonotypes were shared. Sampling was restricted to blood, and TCR repertoires in tissues likely differ from the TCR repertoires found in blood. Incomplete sequencing was indicated by rarefaction of sorted-subset datasets, despite the large sequencing depth. Higher generation probabilities were observed for clonotypes shared by all four sorted-subset donors than for non-shared clonotypes.

The donors were healthy, HIV-negative adults with no recently reported acute infections or vaccinations. All donors were Caucasian adults living in Nashville, Tennessee, USA. Magnetic negative selection was used to enrich CD4+ T cells, after which naive cells were positively selected on CD45RA and the negative fraction became the memory subset. Blood was collected by leukapheresis, and PBMCs were isolated by Ficoll-Histopaque density gradient centrifugation and then cryopreserved in liquid nitrogen vapor phase. Analytical flow cytometry was used to check the purity and quantity of every magnetically sorted T cell population. Genomic DNA was isolated from every sorted fraction and measured by UV absorbance on a Nanodrop 2000c.

This receptor was identified in a man aged 25-45 years in good health. Sequenced sample: naive CD4+ T cells sorted from blood. The intended sense of this specimen's cell subset or site label: CD45RA+ positively selected. The sequence joins TRBV10-3 to TRBJ2-7; the D gene is perhaps TRBD1 or TRBD2, each of them matching over 7 bases. The CDR3: CAIGRGTASYEQYF. The sequenced DNA is TGTGCCATCGGGAGGGGGACAGCTTCCTACGAGCAGTACTTC.